This record covers a single T cell receptor (beta chain). This clonotype was picked up a small number of times. Its antigen specificity is not known. No much larger clonotype is one base removed from it; base qualities were not supplied. The instrument was an Illumina NovaSeq 6000. TCRalpha and TCRbeta cDNA libraries were built by 5'RACE with constant-segment primers, adding sample barcodes and unique molecular identifiers. RNA was extracted from every sample with Trizol reagent. Libraries were amplified in two PCR steps, with a second sample barcode and Illumina TruSeq adapters added in the second step. The libraries were sequenced on an Illumina NovaSeq using 2 x 150 bp paired-end reads. The original methods were these. Reads were demultiplexed and collapsed into UMI-guided consensus sequences with migec v1.2.7. With mixcr v2.1.11, UMI consensuses were aligned to TRA and TRB V and J templates and assembled into clonotypes. Expanded or contracted clonotypes were those called significant by both edgeR and NoisET, with noise models trained on biological replicates. For edgeR calls, the cutoffs were a false discovery rate-adjusted p below 0.01 and a log2 fold-change threshold of 1. As an exploratory analysis of dynamics, max-normalized trajectories of the 1000 most abundant clonotypes were examined by PCA with hierarchical clustering. Separately sequenced CD4+ and CD8+ repertoires were used to assign the CD4 or CD8 phenotype of responding clones. The public reads were run again by TCRdb, first through fastp at Q25 and then through MiXCR, and only productive beta chains were kept. Each CDR3 protein appears once, grouped with its most common genes and DNA. The V and J calls shown here were made by TCRdb, not taken from the authors' results. Present in this sample are 170,000 or so distinct CDR3 sequences, over 20% of which were seen just once. The ten largest clones represent roughly 23% of the sample.

Ficoll-Paque density gradient centrifugation was the method used to isolate PBMCs. The sample is drawn from a study of T-cell memory formation after mild COVID-19 (dated by TCRdb to 2020 to 2022). About the study as a whole: TCR sequence clusters from the two donors were found to be largely donor specific. Two young, previously healthy adult volunteers made up the cohort, one male and one female. In a couple of donors, T-cell clones that expanded and contracted after mild COVID-19 were tracked by sequencing TCRalpha and TCRbeta repertoires over time.

Study-wide findings and limitations: Contracting CD4+ clones turned up mainly in the CM and EM memory subsets, whereas EMRA was where CD8+ clones were enriched. Some responding clones were detected in pre-infection memory, suggesting pre-existing cross-reactive memory T cells joined the SARS-CoV-2 response. Clones that contracted from day 15 to 85 showed balanced CD4/CD8 phenotypes, whereas a second wave of clones that expanded from day 15 to 37 leaned towards CD4+. Only a couple of mild cases were covered by the study, and larger cohorts that include severe cases with pre-infection samples were considered necessary. SARS-CoV-2 specificity was not confirmed for the second-wave clones peaking on day 37.

In the germline V gene, CDR1 corresponds to MNHEY and CDR2 to SVGAGI. Relative to germline, V is 6 bases shorter and J is 4 bases shorter, with 10 bases between their ends. The CDR3 runs 13 amino acids, cysteine and phenylalanine included. Of all the DNA, just the CDR3 is kept, 39 bases in frame from base 1. Sequenced sample: PBMCs or a T cell subset sorted from them (not recorded which). Recombination connected TRBV6-5 to TRBJ1-5, with TRBD1 tentatively as D gene (5 bases match). The receptor was isolated from an adult woman who had mild COVID-19 (a few samples of this study predate the infection). The sample titles of this study are shuffled in the database, so cell type and time point are left out; the donor was told from shared clones. The CDR3 loop reads CASSLQENQPQHF. The bases are TGTGCCAGCAGCCTACAGGAGAATCAGCCCCAGCATTTT.